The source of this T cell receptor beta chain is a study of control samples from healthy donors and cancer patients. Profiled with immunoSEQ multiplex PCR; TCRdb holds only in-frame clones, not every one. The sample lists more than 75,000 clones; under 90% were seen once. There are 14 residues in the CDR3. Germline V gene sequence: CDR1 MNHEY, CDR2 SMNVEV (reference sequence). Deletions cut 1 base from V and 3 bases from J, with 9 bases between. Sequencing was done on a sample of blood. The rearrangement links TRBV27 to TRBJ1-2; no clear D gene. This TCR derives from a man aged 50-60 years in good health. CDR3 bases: TGTGCCAGCAGTTTATTAGCAGGACACTATGGCTACACCTTC. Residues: CASSLLAGHYGYTF.